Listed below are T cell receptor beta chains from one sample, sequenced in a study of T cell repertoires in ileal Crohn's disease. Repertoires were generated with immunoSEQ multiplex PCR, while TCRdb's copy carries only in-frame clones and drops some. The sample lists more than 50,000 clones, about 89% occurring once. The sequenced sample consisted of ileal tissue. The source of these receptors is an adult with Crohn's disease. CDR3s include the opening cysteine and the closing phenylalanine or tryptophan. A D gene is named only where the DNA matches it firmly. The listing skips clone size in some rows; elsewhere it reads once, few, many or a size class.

CDR3: CASSSGGLPFHNEQFF
DNA: TGTGCCAGCAGCTCAGGGGGGCTTCCCTTCCACAATGAGCAGTTCTTC
size: NA
D: NA
V: TRBV5-4
J: TRBJ2-1

CDR3: CASRDDGHYTEAFF
DNA: TGTGCCAGCAGGGATGACGGACACTACACTGAAGCTTTCTTT
size: NA
D: NA
V: TRBV2
J: TRBJ1-1

CDR3: CASSQDIYGYTF
DNA: TGTGCCAGCAGCCAAGACATCTACGGCTACACCTTC
size: few
D: NA
V: TRBV14
J: TRBJ1-2

CDR3: CASSLDYRGEQYF
DNA: TGTGCCAGCAGCCTTGACTATCGAGGAGAGCAGTACTTC
size: NA
D: NA
V: TRBV9
J: TRBJ2-7

CDR3: CASSAEATGSSSPLHF
DNA: TGTGCCAGCAGCGCAGAAGCTACAGGCTCCTCTTCACCCCTCCACTTT
size: NA
D: NA
V: TRBV9
J: TRBJ1-6

CDR3: CASSPGSGGRGDTQYF
DNA: TGCGCCAGCAGCCCCGGCTCCGGCGGGAGGGGGGATACGCAGTATTTT
size: NA
D: TRBD2
V: TRBV5-1
J: TRBJ2-3

CDR3: CAISQQGAVTEAFF
DNA: TGTGCCATCAGCCAACAGGGGGCCGTCACTGAAGCTTTCTTT
size: few
D: TRBD1
V: TRBV10-3
J: TRBJ1-1

CDR3: CASSQSGTGNTEAFF
DNA: TGTGCCAGCAGCCAATCCGGGACAGGGAACACTGAAGCTTTCTTT
size: NA
D: TRBD1
V: TRBV7-9
J: TRBJ1-1

CDR3: CASSLGGRGQGEKLFF
DNA: TGCGCCAGCAGCTTGGGAGGCAGGGGGCAAGGTGAAAAACTGTTTTTT
size: NA
D: TRBD1
V: TRBV5-1
J: TRBJ1-4

CDR3: CASSSGGPDLYGYTF
DNA: TGTGCCAGCAGTTCCGGGGGGCCCGATCTCTATGGCTACACCTTC
size: once
D: NA
V: TRBV28
J: TRBJ1-2

CDR3: CASSELGRGKSGQPQHF
DNA: TGTGCCAGCAGTGAATTGGGCAGGGGGAAATCAGGTCAGCCCCAGCATTTT
size: NA
D: TRBD1
V: TRBV6-1
J: TRBJ1-5

CDR3: CASSRDQPRGDTQYF
DNA: TGCGCCAGCAGCCGGGACCAGCCGCGGGGAGATACGCAGTATTTT
size: NA
D: NA
V: TRBV5-1
J: TRBJ2-3

CDR3: CASSPGQANTEAFF
DNA: TGCGCCAGCAGCCCTGGACAGGCAAACACTGAAGCTTTCTTT
size: NA
D: TRBD1
V: TRBV5-1
J: TRBJ1-1

CDR3: CASSRNDRRTGNEQFF
DNA: TGTGCCAGCAGCCGTAACGACAGACGGACCGGGAATGAGCAGTTCTTC
size: NA
D: NA
V: TRBV7-2
J: TRBJ2-1

CDR3: CASSYSGQGAFLQYF
DNA: TGTGCCAGCAGTTACTCGGGACAGGGGGCTTTTTTGCAGTACTTC
size: NA
D: TRBD1
V: TRBV6-5
J: TRBJ2-7

CDR3: CSVGGVGVPQHF
DNA: TGCAGCGTTGGCGGCGTAGGGGTGCCCCAGCATTTT
size: NA
D: NA
V: TRBV29-1
J: TRBJ1-5